One and the same sample provided the 13 T cell receptor beta chains below, sequenced in a study of T cells in Graves' hyperthyroidism and ophthalmopathy (dated by TCRdb to between 2017 and 2020). Library creation used multiplex PCR. Sequencing was carried out with an Illumina HiSeq 2000. Amplification of TCR beta CDR3 regions was carried out from RNA transcripts. The TCR CDR3 was subjected to a first round of RT-PCR using the HTBI primer set and the Qiagen OneStep RT-PCR kit. TCRdb trimmed public reads at Q25 via fastp, called clones via MiXCR and kept in-frame beta chains. Every CDR3 protein is listed once, alongside the most common genes and DNA of its rows. The sample includes a few hundred thousand distinct CDR3 sequences, with 11% to 15% observed a single time. The top ten constitute roughly 14% of the sample. Material: blood. These receptors were taken from a woman aged 40 to 55 with Graves' hyperthyroidism.

Of note for this clonotype: A much larger clone differs by one base, so this may be a read error. This rearrangement joins TRBV5-1 to TRBJ2-5, with D perhaps TRBD1 (7 bases). Germline CDR1 reads SGHRS; CDR2 reads YFSETQ. This CDR3 is 15 amino acids long. DNA of the CDR3: TGCGCCGGCAGCTTGGCTACAGGGGAGGCCGAGACCCAGTACTTC. Translating it yields CAGSLATGEAETQYF. Supplemented by reference TRBV5-1 and TRBJ2-5, the full variable domain reads KAGVTQTPRYLIKTRGQQVTLSCSPISGHRSVSWYQQTPGQGLQFLFEYFSETQRNKGNFPGRFSGRQFSNSRSEMNVSTLELGDSALYLCAGSLATGEAETQYFGPGTRLLVL.

Worth noting for this clonotype: One end of the junction is discordant with germline, which a read error may explain. This sequence joins TRBV6-5 and TRBJ2-5, with D possibly being TRBD1 or TRBD2 (5 bases each). The CDR3 has 13 residues. Germline V gives CDR1 MNHEY, CDR2 SVGAGI. The CDR3 loop is CASSSGPQETQYF. DNA for the CDR3: TGCGCCAGCAGTTCGGGACCCCAAGAGACCCAGTACTTC.

This clonotype was seen many times. The V gene is TRBV28, the J gene TRBJ1-1; D may be TRBD1 (5 bases). Germline V gives CDR1 MDHEN, CDR2 SYDVKM. The CDR3 is 18 residues long. The V end was cut by 3 bases, the J end by 5 bases, with 25 bases between. CDR3: CASSFYDYLSGRGTEAFF. DNA of the CDR3: TGTGCCAGCAGTTTTTACGACTACTTATCGGGGCGCGGGACTGAAGCTTTCTTT.

The gene calls are TRBV7-9 and TRBJ2-7; 13 bases are a match to TRBD2. The CDR3 is made up of 17 amino acids. Germline CDR1 SEHNR, CDR2 FQNEAQ (reference sequence). Trimming took 5 bases from V and 5 from J; bases not matched to a gene: 12. CDR3 bases: TGTGCCAGCAGCCCCAGACTAGCGGGGGGCCCTCCCAACGAGCAGTACTTC. Its translation: CASSPRLAGGPPNEQYF. Filled out from reference TRBV7-9 and TRBJ2-7, the complete variable domain reads DTGVSQNPRHKITKRGQNVTFRCDPISEHNRLYWYRQTLGQGPEFLTYFQNEAQLEKSRLLSDRFSAERPKGSFSTLEIQRTEQGDSAMYLCASSPRLAGGPPNEQYFGPGTRLTVT.

This clonotype has more than one count but fewer than ten. V gene TRBV19 combines with J gene TRBJ1-5; 8 nucleotides line up with TRBD1. The length of the CDR3 is 15 residues. Germline-derived CDR1 and CDR2 are LNHDA and SQIVND (reference sequence). J gave up 4 bases and V 1 base, and 3 bases lay outside the gene matches. CDR3 coding DNA: TGTGCCAGTAGTATAGGGACAGGGAGGAATCAGCCCCAGCATTTT. Translation: CASSIGTGRNQPQHF.

The sample holds many counts of this clonotype. The chain is built from TRBV28 and TRBJ2-7; D is possibly TRBD2 (5 bases). The CDR3 consists of 15 residues. Germline CDR1 and CDR2: MDHEN and SYDVKM. Trimming pared 4 bases from V and 2 bases from J, leaving 15 bases between. The CDR3 DNA is TGTGCCAGCAGTTCCGGGCGGCGGGTACCCTACGAGCAGTACTTC. Protein product: CASSSGRRVPYEQYF.

This clonotype occurred a few times. The chain couples TRBV6-2 or TRBV6-3 to TRBJ1-5; no definite D call. Germline CDR1 reads MNHEY; CDR2 reads SVGEGT. The V and J ends lost 2 bases and 0 bases respectively, with 8 bases between them. This CDR3 has 15 amino acids. The CDR3 reads CASSYRELSNQPQHF. CDR3 sequence (DNA): TGTGCCAGCAGTTACCGGGAGCTTAGCAATCAGCCCCAGCATTTT.

This clonotype was observed many times. The chain employs TRBV11-3 and TRBJ2-3; no reliable D call. The CDR3 spans 13 residues. Germline CDR1 SGHNT, CDR2 YENEEA. Trimming left V 8 bases short and J 1 base short, with 10 bases between. CDR3 sequence reads: CASGPSGTDTQYF. CDR3 nucleotides: TGTGCCAGCGGACCGAGTGGCACAGATACGCAGTATTTT.

This clonotype was seen ten or more times. The chain links TRBV20-1 to TRBJ2-7; D gene unclear. Trimming cost V 7 bases and J 0 bases, with 10 bases left between them. The germline CDR1 and CDR2 sequences are DFQATT and SNEGSKA (reference sequence). The CDR3 totals 12 residues. The chain's CDR3 is CSVHLSSYEQYF. In DNA form, the CDR3 reads TGCAGTGTACACCTGAGCTCCTACGAGCAGTACTTC.

A few counts support this clonotype. Since a much larger clone is just one base distant, this may be a read error. The rearrangement uses TRBV15 and TRBJ1-5; no definite D call. Germline V gene sequence: CDR1 LNHNV, CDR2 YYDKDF (reference sequence). The CDR3 consists of 12 residues. The V end lost 0 bases, the J end lost 5 bases, and 2 bases lay between the germline ends. The CDR3: CATSRDYQPQHF. CDR3 DNA sequence: TGTGCCACCAGCAGAGATTATCAGCCCCAGCATTTT.

The table lists this clonotype with many counts. This sequence joins TRBV7-3 and TRBJ2-5; tentatively, D is TRBD1 (8 bases). The V gene's germline CDR1 is SGHTA and CDR2 FQGTGA. Deletions cut 3 bases from V and 7 bases from J, with 12 bases between. The CDR3 spans 13 residues. As DNA, the CDR3 is TGTGCCAGCAGCTTGGACAGGGAGGGGACCCAGTACTTC. Translation: CASSLDREGTQYF.

The chain employs TRBV18 and TRBJ1-1; TRBD1 is a possible D gene (5 bases). This CDR3 is 15 amino acids long. V lost 0 bases to trimming and J lost 6 bases, with 14 bases between them. Germline V gene sequence: CDR1 KGHSH, CDR2 LQKENI. DNA for the CDR3: TGTGCCAGCTCACCACCAGGCCAGGGAGGGTCTGAAGCTTTCTTT. Translated, it gives CASSPPGQGGSEAFF.

This clonotype was seen at least ten times. The chain employs TRBV12-3 or TRBV12-4 and TRBJ1-1; D might be TRBD1 (5 bases). Trimming left V 4 bases short and J 1 base short, with 10 bases between. The CDR3 is 14 residues long. CDR3 protein: CASSYPGPNTEAFF. CDR3 in DNA: TGTGCCAGCAGTTACCCGGGGCCGAACACTGAAGCTTTCTTT.